The sequence of this T cell receptor beta chain was determined in a study of Ad26.COV2.S vaccination and SARS-CoV-2 variants. The protocol was immunoSEQ multiplex PCR, while the TCRdb copy is restricted to in-frame clones and leaves out a portion. The sample has roughly 460,000 clones; roughly 87% are singletons. The germline CDR1 and CDR2 sequences are LNHDA and SQIVND (reference sequence). V shed 3 bases and J shed 6 bases, with 8 bases lying between them. CDR3 size: 12 residues. The treatment was: 19 received Ad26.COV2.S at low or high dose, single or two shots; a few received placebo; per-sample allocation not given. Samples analyzed were those drawn on day 63 after the first vaccine or placebo injection.

Sequences were derived from peripheral blood, sampled in a trial of Ad26.COV2.S vaccine versus placebo. J is TRBJ2-5 and V is TRBV19; tentative D call: TRBD2 (5 bases). The receptor's source is a person aged 18 to 65 who received the Ad26.COV2.S COVID-19 vaccine or a placebo. This CDR3 is CASSIGGQTQYF. The DNA for the CDR3 is TGTGCCAGTAGTATTGGCGGGCAGACCCAGTACTTC.